This TCR beta chain was profiled in a study of radiotherapy plus CTLA-4 blockade in lung cancer. Study context: Objective responses were observed in approximately 20% of patients, and disease control was achieved by approximately 34%. Findings and caveats of the study: Interferon-beta and early blood T cell clone dynamics reportedly predicted response best. Blood-borne expansion of tumor-derived TCR clones followed radiotherapy plus ipilimumab.

There are 16 residues in the CDR3. Germline loops: CDR1 MDHEN, CDR2 SYDVKM. Trimming removed 3 bases from V and 5 bases from J; junction bases left unmatched: 12. Profiled with immunoSEQ multiplex PCR; TCRdb holds only in-frame clones, not every one. This repertoire shows around 86,000 clones, under 85% found once; its top ten account for 0.82%. Of note for this clone: No antigen is known for it.

People whose metastatic non-small-cell lung cancer was chemo-refractory got focal radiation along with CTLA-4 blockade by ipilimumab. The sample here was peripheral blood, taken from a patient treated with radiotherapy plus ipilimumab. The J gene is TRBJ2-5, the V gene TRBV28; the match to TRBD1 covers 7 bases. This TCR was sampled from a human donor with non-small cell lung cancer who had stable disease on radiotherapy plus ipilimumab. The chain's CDR3 is CASSFDGRQGRETQYF. The CDR3 DNA sequence: TGTGCCAGCAGTTTCGATGGCAGACAGGGTAGGGAGACCCAGTACTTC.